The rows below give T cell receptor beta chains drawn from one sample of a study of T cells in Graves' hyperthyroidism and ophthalmopathy. TCRdb analysed the multiplex PCR reads with MiXCR anew, one entry per CDR3 protein. The sample includes more than 300,000 distinct CDR3 sequences, about 18% of them seen just once. The sequenced sample was blood. These receptors were taken from a woman between 25 and 40 years old with Graves' hyperthyroidism that later progressed to Graves' ophthalmopathy. The CDR3 runs from the conserved cysteine through the conserved F or W. D genes are given only for firm matches. Rows give clone size only sometimes, using once, few, many, or a class for an expanded clone.

D	V	size	J	DNA	CDR3
.	TRBV4-1	many	TRBJ1-1	TGCGCCAGCAAGACAACGCAGAACACTGAAGCTTTCTTT	CASKTTQNTEAFF
TRBD1	TRBV30	many	TRBJ1-5	TGTGCCTGGACGACAGGGGAGAATAGCAATCAGCCCCAGCATTTT	CAWTTGENSNQPQHF
TRBD1	TRBV28	many	TRBJ1-4	TGTGCCAGCAGTTACTTCACAGGGGCAACTAATGAAAAACTGTTTTTT	CASSYFTGATNEKLFF
.	TRBV7-8	many	TRBJ2-7	TGTGCCAGCAGCTTAAGACAGAATTCCTACGAGCAGTACTTC	CASSLRQNSYEQYF
.	TRBV6-1	many	TRBJ1-1	TGTGCCAGCAGTGGAGGGGGGACTAATATGAACACTGAAGCTTTCTTT	CASSGGGTNMNTEAFF
.	TRBV7-6	few	TRBJ2-1	TGTGCCAGCAGCTTAGCGGAGGGAAACAATGAGCAGTTCTTC	CASSLAEGNNEQFF
TRBD1	TRBV2	.	TRBJ2-1	TGTGCCAGCAGTGTAACCTTGACAGGGGTCGGGCGCGATGAGCAGTTCTTC	CASSVTLTGVGRDEQFF
.	TRBV6-2/TRBV6-3	few	TRBJ2-2	TGTGCCAGCGCTGACGGGGAGCTGTTTTTT	CASADGELFF
TRBD2	TRBV12-3/TRBV12-4	many	TRBJ2-7	TGTGCCAGCAGTGACCTTGGGACTAGCGGGGCTTTCGAGCAGTACTTC	CASSDLGTSGAFEQYF
.	TRBV10-3	.	TRBJ2-7	TGTGCCATCAGTGAGGGTAGGGGGGGGGCCGACGAGCAGTACTTC	CAISEGRGGADEQYF
TRBD1	TRBV4-1	few	TRBJ2-5	TGCGCCAGCAGCCAAGGGGGGACAGGGGGCCACACCGTGGAGACCCAGTACTTC	CASSQGGTGGHTVETQYF
.	TRBV30	many	TRBJ2-1	TGTGCCTGGGCTGCTCGACTAGTAAGGCATGAGCAGTTCTTC	CAWAARLVRHEQFF
TRBD1	TRBV3-1	many	TRBJ1-6	TGTGCCAGCAGCCAAGCCTGGGACAGTTTTTCACCCCTCCACTTT	CASSQAWDSFSPLHF
TRBD1	TRBV5-1	.	TRBJ1-1	TGCGCCAGCAGCTCCAGGGGGCTTCGCACTGAAGCTTTCTTT	CASSSRGLRTEAFF
TRBD1	TRBV6-1	many	TRBJ1-1	TGTGCCAGCACCGACAGGGGTCGGAACACTGAAGCTTTCTTT	CASTDRGRNTEAFF
TRBD2	TRBV11-2	many	TRBJ2-1	TGTGCCAGCAGCACTCGGACTAGCGGGGTGAAGCAGTTCTTC	CASSTRTSGVKQFF
TRBD1	TRBV29-1	.	TRBJ1-2	TGCAGCGTTGTAGAAGGTACAGGGGGATATGGCTACACCTTC	CSVVEGTGGYGYTF
TRBD1	TRBV27	few	TRBJ1-4	TGTGCCAGCAGTTTTGAGAGGGGGCGACGTGAAAAACTGTTTTTT	CASSFERGRREKLFF
.	TRBV6-1	many	TRBJ2-5	TGTGCCAGCGGACGGACCCAAGAGACCCAGTACTTC	CASGRTQETQYF
.	TRBV15	many	TRBJ1-5	TGTGCCACCAGAAGCGGTAGGAATAGCAATCAGCCCCAGCATTTT	CATRSGRNSNQPQHF
.	TRBV6-1	many	TRBJ1-1	TGTGCCAGCAGTGAAGTAACGGGGGCGAGGACTGAAGCTTTCTTT	CASSEVTGARTEAFF
.	TRBV19	many	TRBJ1-4	TGTGCCAGTAGTATACGAGGAGGGGACCGTGCCACTAATGAAAAACTGTTTTTT	CASSIRGGDRATNEKLFF
.	TRBV5-1	many	TRBJ1-6	TGCGCCAGCAGCCTAGGGTCACCGGATTCACCCCTCCACTTT	CASSLGSPDSPLHF
.	TRBV29-1	.	TRBJ1-3	TGCAGCGTAACAGGCGACAGCCTCTCTGGAAACACCATATATTTT	CSVTGDSLSGNTIYF
TRBD1	TRBV27	many	TRBJ1-5	TGTGCCAGCAGCCCAACCCTGACAGGGGCCGGCAATCAGCCCCAGCATTTT	CASSPTLTGAGNQPQHF
.	TRBV7-8	many	TRBJ2-1	TGTGCCAGCAGCTTAGTTGCAGGGGAATACAATGAGCAGTTCTTC	CASSLVAGEYNEQFF
.	TRBV11-3	many	TRBJ2-2	TGTGCCAGCAGCGTTGGGACGGCCGGGGAGCTGTTTTTT	CASSVGTAGELFF
.	TRBV2	many	TRBJ2-4	TGTGCCAGCTCGTCTACCTGGGTGAAAAACATTCAGTACTTC	CASSSTWVKNIQYF
.	TRBV2	many	TRBJ2-1	TGTGCCAGCAGTGTAGGAGGGTTGTCCTACAATGAGCAGTTCTTC	CASSVGGLSYNEQFF
TRBD2	TRBV29-1	few	TRBJ2-1	TGCAGCGCCGGACTAGCGGGAATTATGGGGTCCTACAATGAGCAGTTCTTC	CSAGLAGIMGSYNEQFF
.	TRBV6-1	many	TRBJ1-5	TGTGCCGCGGTGACTATTACTGACGACCGACAAAAGGCTAGCAATCAGCCCCAGCATTTT	CAAVTITDDRQKASNQPQHF
TRBD2	TRBV30	.	TRBJ2-1	TGTGCCTGGAGTGGGGCTAGCGGGAGGGCCGGTTCCTACAATGAGCAGTTCTTC	CAWSGASGRAGSYNEQFF
.	TRBV12-3/TRBV12-4	.	TRBJ1-2	TGTGCCAGCAGCGTAGAAGTGGGGGGAAACTATGGCTACACCTTC	CASSVEVGGNYGYTF
TRBD2	TRBV19	.	TRBJ2-5	TGTGCCAGTAGTTTGGTAGCGGGGGCGACCCAGTACTTC	CASSLVAGATQYF
TRBD2	TRBV6-1	few	TRBJ2-3	TGTGCCAGCAGTGGGAGCGGGGCTAGCACAGATACGCAGTATTTT	CASSGSGASTDTQYF
.	TRBV11-2	many	TRBJ1-6	TGTGCCAGCAGCTTAGTTCGGGAAGGGCGGAATTCACCCCTCCACTTT	CASSLVREGRNSPLHF
.	TRBV5-1	many	TRBJ1-1	TGCGCCAGCAGCTTTGGAGGTGGGCGGGCGAGCACTGAAGCTTTCTTT	CASSFGGGRASTEAFF
.	TRBV5-1	.	TRBJ2-3	TGCGCCAGCAGCAGAACCGGGACTGTTAGCACAGATACGCAGTATTTT	CASSRTGTVSTDTQYF
.	TRBV29-1	many	TRBJ1-2	TGCAGCGCACGGGACCCGCTAAAGGATGGCTACACCTTC	CSARDPLKDGYTF
TRBD1	TRBV5-1	many	TRBJ1-1	TGCGCCAGCAGCCGAACCACCACAGGGGCTGATGAAGCTTTCTTT	CASSRTTTGADEAFF
.	TRBV5-6	few	TRBJ1-1	TGTGCCAGCAGCTTTACAGGGAGGGAGGCTGAAGCTTTCTTT	CASSFTGREAEAFF
TRBD1	TRBV2	many	TRBJ2-1	TGTGCCAGCAAAAGGGTAGCGGGACAGGGGTTAAATGAGCAGTTCTTC	CASKRVAGQGLNEQFF
.	TRBV24-1	many	TRBJ2-7	TGTGCCACCAGTGATCCACGGGGCGATAGCTCCTACGAGCAGTACTTC	CATSDPRGDSSYEQYF
.	TRBV2	many	TRBJ1-2	TGTGCCAGCAGCCGCGGTTACATATCTTCGGGAGGCTACACCTTC	CASSRGYISSGGYTF
.	TRBV20-1	many	TRBJ1-2	TGCAGTGCTAGCCCCCGAGATGGGACGGCTCAGGGAGGCTACACCTTC	CSASPRDGTAQGGYTF
.	TRBV6-5	few	TRBJ2-7	TGTGCCAGCAGTTACGGGCAGCCGGGCGTCGACGAGCAGTACTTC	CASSYGQPGVDEQYF
.	TRBV2	.	TRBJ2-3	TGTGCCAGCAGTGTTAACAGGGACACAGATACGCAGTATTTT	CASSVNRDTDTQYF
.	TRBV5-1	.	TRBJ1-2	TGCGCCAGCAGCTTAGGCCAGGGTAAATTTTATGGCTACACCTTC	CASSLGQGKFYGYTF
.	TRBV2	many	TRBJ1-4	TGTGCCAGCAGTGATGAGGAAAAACTGTTTTTT	CASSDEEKLFF
TRBD1	TRBV6-5	.	TRBJ1-4	TGTGCCAGCAGTTACTCCGGACAGGACCCTAATGAAAAACTGTTTTTT	CASSYSGQDPNEKLFF